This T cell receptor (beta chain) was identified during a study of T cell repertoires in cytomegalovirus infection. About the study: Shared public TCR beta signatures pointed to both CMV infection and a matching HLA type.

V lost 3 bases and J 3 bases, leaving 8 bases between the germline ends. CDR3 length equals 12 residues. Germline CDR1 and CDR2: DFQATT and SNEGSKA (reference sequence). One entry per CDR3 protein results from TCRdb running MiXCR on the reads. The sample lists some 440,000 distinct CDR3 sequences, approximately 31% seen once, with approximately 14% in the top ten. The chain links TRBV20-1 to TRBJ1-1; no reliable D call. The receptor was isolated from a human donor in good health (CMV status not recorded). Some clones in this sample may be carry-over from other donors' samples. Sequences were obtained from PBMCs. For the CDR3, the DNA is TGCAGTGCTAGGGCTTCACACACTGAAGCTTTCTTT. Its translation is CSARASHTEAFF.